A selection of T cell receptor beta chains follows, all from one sample in a study of shared clonotypes between healthy human individuals. The assay was immunoSEQ multiplex PCR, and TCRdb's table has in-frame clones only and misses some. In the table there are fewer than 2.5 million clones, 80% to 95% of which are singletons. Source material: naive CD4+ T cells from PBMCs. Source of these receptors: a man younger than 30 in good health. Some clones in this sample may be carry-over from other donors' samples. CDR3s include the opening cysteine and the closing phenylalanine or tryptophan. The D gene is left open where the match is weak. Clone sizes are given selectively: once, few, many, or a class where the clone is expanded.

cdr3_nt,cdr3_aa,j_call,clone_size,v_call,d_call
TGTGCCAGCAGCGGTCTAGCGGGGGCGAACACCGGGGAGCTGTTTTTT,CASSGLAGANTGELFF,TRBJ2-2,NA,TRBV9,TRBD2
TGCGCCAGCAGCTTGGACAGGGACTACCAAGAGACCCAGTACTTC,CASSLDRDYQETQYF,TRBJ2-5,NA,TRBV5-1,NA
TGCAGTGGCCTAGCTTTCCCCGAGCAGTACTTC,CSGLAFPEQYF,TRBJ2-7,NA,TRBV20-1,NA
TGTGCCAGCAGTGAAGTCCAGAGTGGAGCTTTCTTT,CASSEVQSGAFF,TRBJ1-1,NA,TRBV2,NA
TGTGCCACCGACAGGGGGTCCTATATGAACACTGAAGCTTTCTTT,CATDRGSYMNTEAFF,TRBJ1-1,NA,TRBV10-3,TRBD1
TGTGCCAGCAGTGACTCTGGGCAGGGAGTGAGCAATCAGCCCCAGCATTTT,CASSDSGQGVSNQPQHF,TRBJ1-5,NA,TRBV6-4,NA
TGCGCCAGCAGTCCCTCCGGGGGCTACGAGCAGTACTTC,CASSPSGGYEQYF,TRBJ2-7,NA,TRBV5-1,NA
TGTGCCAGCAGCTTAAGCGGGAGTTGGAACGAGCAGTACTTC,CASSLSGSWNEQYF,TRBJ2-7,NA,TRBV7-3,TRBD2
TGTGCCAGCAGTTCCTTCGTTTACGGAGGGGGGTTTTTCTACAATGAGCAGTTCTTC,CASSSFVYGGGFFYNEQFF,TRBJ2-1,NA,TRBV28,NA
TGTGCCTGGAAGGCGGGCACTGAAGCTTTCTTT,CAWKAGTEAFF,TRBJ1-1,few,TRBV30,NA
TGTGCCAGCACCCCGGGCGGCTCGGCTGAAGCTTTCTTT,CASTPGGSAEAFF,TRBJ1-1,NA,TRBV6-5,NA
TGCGCCAGCAGCTTATTAGAACTTCCCTCCTACAATGAGCAGTTCTTC,CASSLLELPSYNEQFF,TRBJ2-1,NA,TRBV5-1,NA
TGTGCCAGCAGCCGCAACCCCGGGACAGGGGGCTGGGAGACCCAGTACTTC,CASSRNPGTGGWETQYF,TRBJ2-5,NA,TRBV9,TRBD1
TGTGCCAGCAGTGGACAGGGGTATGGGACCCAGTACTTC,CASSGQGYGTQYF,TRBJ2-5,NA,TRBV28,TRBD1
TGTGCCAGCGGTGGGGGTGAAAAACTGTTTTTT,CASGGGEKLFF,TRBJ1-4,NA,TRBV2,NA
TGTGCCAGCAGCGAAAGGTGGGTCACAGATACGCAGTATTTT,CASSERWVTDTQYF,TRBJ2-3,NA,TRBV9,NA
TGTGCCAGCAGATCTTCTGGAAACACCATATATTTT,CASRSSGNTIYF,TRBJ1-3,NA,TRBV6-5,NA
TGCGCCAGCAGCTCCCAGACAGGGAAAAACAATGAGCAGTTCTTC,CASSSQTGKNNEQFF,TRBJ2-1,NA,TRBV4-1,TRBD1
TGTGCCAGCAGCAGAGACAGGGCCCAAGAGACCCAGTACTTC,CASSRDRAQETQYF,TRBJ2-5,NA,TRBV7-2,TRBD1
TGCGCCAGCAGCATCCATAACAATGAGCAGTTCTTC,CASSIHNNEQFF,TRBJ2-1,NA,TRBV5-1,NA
TGCAGCGCCAAAAAAGGGTCCGGGGTCGATACGCAGTATTTT,CSAKKGSGVDTQYF,TRBJ2-3,NA,TRBV29-1,NA
TGCGCCAGCCGGGTAGGACCCACAGATACGCAGTATTTT,CASRVGPTDTQYF,TRBJ2-3,NA,TRBV5-1,NA
TGTGCCAGCAGTCCTGGACAGAGCACAGATACGCAGTATTTT,CASSPGQSTDTQYF,TRBJ2-3,NA,TRBV28,NA
TGTGCCAGCAGCTGGGGACAGGGAAACATTCAGTACTTC,CASSWGQGNIQYF,TRBJ2-4,NA,TRBV7-6,TRBD1
TGTGCCATCAGGGAGTGGACAGGGTACTATGGCTACACCTTC,CAIREWTGYYGYTF,TRBJ1-2,NA,TRBV10-3,TRBD1
TGTGCCAGCTCACCATGGGACAGCCCCTACGAGCAGTACTTC,CASSPWDSPYEQYF,TRBJ2-7,NA,TRBV18,TRBD1
TGTGCCAGCAGCTACACCGGGACAGGGGACTATGGCTACACCTTC,CASSYTGTGDYGYTF,TRBJ1-2,NA,TRBV7-2,TRBD1
TGCGCCAGCAGCGCGACGGGACTGGGGGAAAAACTGTTTTTT,CASSATGLGEKLFF,TRBJ1-4,NA,TRBV5-1,NA
TGTGCCAGCAGTGAGACAGGGAGGAACCAAGAGACCCAGTACTTC,CASSETGRNQETQYF,TRBJ2-5,NA,TRBV25-1,NA
TGTGCCAGCAGTTTAGGACGGACTAATTCACCCCTCCACTTT,CASSLGRTNSPLHF,TRBJ1-6,NA,TRBV27,NA
TGTGCCAGCAGCTTCACTAGCGGGAGGTTAGATACGCAGTATTTT,CASSFTSGRLDTQYF,TRBJ2-3,few,TRBV5-4,TRBD2
TGTGCCAGCAGCTTAGTAACAGGGGTGAAACTGTTTTTT,CASSLVTGVKLFF,TRBJ1-4,NA,TRBV7-9,TRBD1
TGTGCCAGTAGTCCCGGGACACGCCATGGCTACACCTTC,CASSPGTRHGYTF,TRBJ1-2,NA,TRBV19,NA
TGTGCCAGCCGACAGGGGTCAGGCAATCAGCCCCAGCATTTT,CASRQGSGNQPQHF,TRBJ1-5,NA,TRBV7-2,TRBD1
TGCGCCAGCAGCTTAAGTTGGGCAGGGGAAAACACCATATATTTT,CASSLSWAGENTIYF,TRBJ1-3,NA,TRBV5-1,NA
TGTGCCAGCAGTACTCTAGCGGGAGGGGTCAATGAGCAGTTCTTC,CASSTLAGGVNEQFF,TRBJ2-1,NA,TRBV28,TRBD2
TGTGCCAGCAGCTTCATAGGGACAGGGTCCTACGAGCAGTACTTC,CASSFIGTGSYEQYF,TRBJ2-7,NA,TRBV28,TRBD1